This T cell receptor (beta chain) appears in the sequencing data of a study of post-analysis software for immune sequencing data. Whole-study findings and limits: In patients, about five TRBV segments were more frequent than in controls, with TRBV5-6, TRBV5-1 and TRBV20-1 among them.

Germline V gene lookup returns CDR1 MGHRA and CDR2 YSYEKL. The CDR3 is 17 amino acids. As for this clonotype: Its antigen is unknown. A much larger clone differs by one base, so this may be a read error.

Carried by the TCR beta cDNA libraries were unique molecular identifiers. Via MiXCR, TCRdb re-called the PCR reads, giving one row per CDR3 protein. The sample carries about 200,000 distinct CDR3 sequences, 29% recorded once. The sequence was collected from a girl between 2 and 17 years old with multiple sclerosis. The sequenced sample was blood. The chain uses TRBV4-1 and TRBJ2-1; tentatively, D is TRBD2 (5 bases). CDR3 in DNA: TGCGCCAGCAGCCAAGGGCCCGCCTCAGGAGGAAGGAATGGGCAGTTCTTC. It codes for CASSQGPASGGRNGQFF.